This is a list of T cell receptor beta chains from one sample in a study of T cell changes during pregnancy in multiple sclerosis. Produced via immunoSEQ multiplex PCR; TCRdb's table is partial and in-frame only. The sample lists roughly 100,000 clones; about nine tenths were seen once. Here the sequenced sample was peripheral blood, taken after pregnancy. The receptor set was obtained from a female donor in good health, enrolled as a control in a pregnancy study. Each CDR3 is given with its conserved first and last residue. A D gene is named only where the DNA matches it firmly.

d_gene: TRBD1
j_gene: TRBJ2-2
v_gene: TRBV13
CDR3aa: CASSLFEGALANTGELFF
CDR3nt: TGTGCCAGCAGCTTATTTGAGGGGGCCCTCGCGAACACCGGGGAGCTGTTTTTT

d_gene: TRBD2
j_gene: TRBJ2-5
v_gene: TRBV2
CDR3aa: CASSGGSLETQYF
CDR3nt: TGTGCCAGCAGCGGGGGGTCCCTTGAGACCCAGTACTTC

d_gene: -
j_gene: TRBJ2-7
v_gene: TRBV7-3
CDR3aa: CASSLMRDYEQYF
CDR3nt: TGTGCCAGCAGCTTAATGCGGGATTACGAGCAGTACTTC

d_gene: -
j_gene: TRBJ1-1
v_gene: TRBV5-5
CDR3aa: CASSLGGEELNTEAFF
CDR3nt: TGTGCCAGCAGCTTGGGGGGGGAGGAATTGAACACTGAAGCTTTCTTT

d_gene: -
j_gene: TRBJ1-1
v_gene: TRBV21-1
CDR3aa: CASRRSEAFF
CDR3nt: TGTGCCAGCAGGCGCTCCGAAGCTTTCTTT

d_gene: -
j_gene: TRBJ1-2
v_gene: TRBV28
CDR3aa: CASSYEGGNYGYTF
CDR3nt: TGTGCCAGCAGTTACGAGGGAGGGAACTATGGCTACACCTTC

d_gene: -
j_gene: TRBJ1-2
v_gene: TRBV30
CDR3aa: CAHPPGGKSHGYTF
CDR3nt: TGTGCACACCCGCCTGGAGGGAAAAGTCATGGCTACACCTTC

d_gene: -
j_gene: TRBJ2-3
v_gene: TRBV4-3
CDR3aa: CASSQERASTDTQYF
CDR3nt: TGCGCCAGCAGCCAAGAGAGGGCTAGCACAGATACGCAGTATTTT

d_gene: TRBD2
j_gene: TRBJ2-5
v_gene: TRBV19
CDR3aa: CASSIYLAGAGETQYF
CDR3nt: TGTGCCAGTAGTATATACCTAGCGGGGGCTGGGGAGACCCAGTACTTC

d_gene: -
j_gene: TRBJ2-3
v_gene: TRBV4-3
CDR3aa: CASSLRDTQYF
CDR3nt: TGCGCCAGCAGCCTACGGGATACGCAGTATTTT